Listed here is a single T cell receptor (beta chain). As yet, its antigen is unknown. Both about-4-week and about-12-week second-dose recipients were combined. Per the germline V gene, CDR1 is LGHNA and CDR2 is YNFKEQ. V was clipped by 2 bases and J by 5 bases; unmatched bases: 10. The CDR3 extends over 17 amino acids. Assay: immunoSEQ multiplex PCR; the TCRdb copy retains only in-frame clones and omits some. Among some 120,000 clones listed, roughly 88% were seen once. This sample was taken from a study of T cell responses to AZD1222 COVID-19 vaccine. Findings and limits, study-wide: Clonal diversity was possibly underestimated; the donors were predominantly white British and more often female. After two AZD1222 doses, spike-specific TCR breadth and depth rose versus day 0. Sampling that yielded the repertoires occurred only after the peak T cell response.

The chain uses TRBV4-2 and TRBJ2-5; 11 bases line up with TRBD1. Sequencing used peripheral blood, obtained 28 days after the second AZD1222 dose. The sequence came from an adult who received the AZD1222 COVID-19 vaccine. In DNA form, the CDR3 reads TGTGCCAGCAGCCAAAAGGGACCGGGACAGGGGGGCGAGACCCAGTACTTC. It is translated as CASSQKGPGQGGETQYF.